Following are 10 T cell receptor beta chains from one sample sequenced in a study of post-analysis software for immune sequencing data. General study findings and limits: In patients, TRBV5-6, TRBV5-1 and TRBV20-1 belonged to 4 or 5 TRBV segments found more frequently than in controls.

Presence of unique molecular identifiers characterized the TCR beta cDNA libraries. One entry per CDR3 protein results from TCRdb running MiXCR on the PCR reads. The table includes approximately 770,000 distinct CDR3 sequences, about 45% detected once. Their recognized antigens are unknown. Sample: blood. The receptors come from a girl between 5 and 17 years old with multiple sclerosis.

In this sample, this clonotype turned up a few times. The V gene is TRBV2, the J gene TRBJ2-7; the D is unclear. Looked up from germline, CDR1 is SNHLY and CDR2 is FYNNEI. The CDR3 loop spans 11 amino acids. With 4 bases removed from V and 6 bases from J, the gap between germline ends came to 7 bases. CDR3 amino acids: CASSVSGEQYF. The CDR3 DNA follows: TGTGCCAGCAGTGTATCCGGCGAGCAGTACTTC.

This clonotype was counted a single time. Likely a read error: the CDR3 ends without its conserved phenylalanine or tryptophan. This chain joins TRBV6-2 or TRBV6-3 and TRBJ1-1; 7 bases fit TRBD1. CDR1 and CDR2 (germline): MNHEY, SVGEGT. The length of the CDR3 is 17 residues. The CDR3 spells CVSRGRGTVLVNTEAFI. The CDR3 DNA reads TGTGTCAGCAGAGGACGGGGGACAGTCCTTGTGAACACTGAAGCTTTCATT.

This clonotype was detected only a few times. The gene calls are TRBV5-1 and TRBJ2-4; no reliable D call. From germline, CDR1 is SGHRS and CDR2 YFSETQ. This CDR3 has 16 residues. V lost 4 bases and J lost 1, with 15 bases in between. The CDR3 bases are TGCGCCAGCAGCCCCGACGGACCGACTGCCAAAAACATTCAGTACTTC. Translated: CASSPDGPTAKNIQYF.

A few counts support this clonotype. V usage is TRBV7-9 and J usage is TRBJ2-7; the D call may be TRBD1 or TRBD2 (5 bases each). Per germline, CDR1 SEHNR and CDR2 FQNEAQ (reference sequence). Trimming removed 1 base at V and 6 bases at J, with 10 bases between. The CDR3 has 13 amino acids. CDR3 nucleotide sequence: TGTGCCAGCAGCTTAGACGGGGCCCCCGAGCAGTACTTC. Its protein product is CASSLDGAPEQYF.

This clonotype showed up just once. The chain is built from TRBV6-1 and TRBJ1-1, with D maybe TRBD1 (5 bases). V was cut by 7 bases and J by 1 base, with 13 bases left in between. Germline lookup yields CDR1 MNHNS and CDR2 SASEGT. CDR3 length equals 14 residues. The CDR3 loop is CASTPGQRNTEAFF. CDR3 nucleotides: TGTGCCAGCACCCCAGGGCAGAGGAACACTGAAGCTTTCTTT.

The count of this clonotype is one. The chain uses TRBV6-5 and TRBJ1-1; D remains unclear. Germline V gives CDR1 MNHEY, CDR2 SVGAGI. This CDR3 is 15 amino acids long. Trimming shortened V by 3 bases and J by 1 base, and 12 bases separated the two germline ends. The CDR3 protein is CASSYGRWENTEAFF. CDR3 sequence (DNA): TGTGCCAGCAGTTATGGAAGGTGGGAGAACACTGAAGCTTTCTTT.

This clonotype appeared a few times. The CDR3 loop reads CASSPPPGLAENIQYF. The CDR3 DNA reads TGTGCCAGCAGTCCGCCCCCGGGACTAGCGGAAAACATTCAGTACTTC. The gene calls are TRBV27 and TRBJ2-4; TRBD2 agrees at 11 bases. The V segment lost 5 bases and the J segment 5 bases; nucleotides outside the gene matches: 8. Germline loops: CDR1 MNHEY, CDR2 SMNVEV (reference sequence). This CDR3 is 16 amino acids long.

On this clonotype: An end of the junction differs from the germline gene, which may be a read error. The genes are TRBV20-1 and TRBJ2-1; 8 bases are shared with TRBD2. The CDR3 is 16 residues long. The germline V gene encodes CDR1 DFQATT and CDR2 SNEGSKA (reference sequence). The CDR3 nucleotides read TGCAGTGCTAGCCCCGCGGGTGCGGGAGGCACCGGGGAGCTGTTCTTC. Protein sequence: CSASPAGAGGTGELFF.

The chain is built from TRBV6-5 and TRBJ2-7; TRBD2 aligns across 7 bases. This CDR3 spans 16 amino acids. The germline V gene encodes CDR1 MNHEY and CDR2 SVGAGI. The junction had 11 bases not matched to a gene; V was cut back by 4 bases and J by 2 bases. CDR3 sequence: CASSSGRERWAYEQYF. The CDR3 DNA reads TGTGCCAGCAGTTCTGGGAGGGAGCGGTGGGCCTACGAGCAGTACTTC.

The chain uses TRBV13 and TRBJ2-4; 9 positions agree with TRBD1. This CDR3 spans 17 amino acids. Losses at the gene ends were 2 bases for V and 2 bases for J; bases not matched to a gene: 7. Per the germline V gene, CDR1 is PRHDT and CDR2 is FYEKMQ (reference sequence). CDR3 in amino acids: CASSLSMGQGTKNIQYF. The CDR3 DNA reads TGTGCCAGCAGCTTATCGATGGGACAGGGCACCAAAAACATTCAGTACTTC.